In its sample, the clone carrying this TCR beta chain was seen once. The entry originates in a study of immune evolution from preneoplasia to lung adenocarcinoma. The protocol was immunoSEQ multiplex PCR, while the TCRdb copy is restricted to in-frame clones and leaves out a portion. This sample has about 6,300 clones, with about three quarters found just once. Between about 2014 and 2018, patients underwent resection in Japan or China. Each case's diagnosis was confirmed by two pathologists on H&E. Germline CDR1 is SGHRS and CDR2 is YFSETQ. V was shortened by 4 bases and J by 2 bases, with 12 bases between the two germline ends. The CDR3 consists of 14 residues.

The receptor's source is a person aged 60 to 80 with lung adenocarcinoma. Material for sequencing was FFPE minimally invasive lung adenocarcinoma tissue. The chain combines TRBV5-1 with TRBJ1-2, with a possible D match to TRBD1 (6 bases). This CDR3 is CASSPDTGNYGYTF. The CDR3 DNA is TGCGCCAGCAGCCCGGATACAGGGAACTATGGCTACACCTTC.